This is a list of T cell receptor beta chains from one sample in a study of T and B cells in COVID-19 patients. TCRdb re-called the multiplex PCR reads through MiXCR, storing one row per CDR3 protein. The sample lists about 5,400 distinct CDR3 sequences, 27% seen once, with more than 11% in the top ten. Input material: blood. These receptors were obtained from a human donor with active COVID-19. Each CDR3 is given with its conserved first and last residue. D genes are given only for firm matches. Clone size appears in some rows only: once, few, many, or a class for an expanded clone.

clone size: medium-sized; J gene: TRBJ2-1; CDR3 length: 13; V gene: TRBV30; D gene: TRBD2; CDR3 protein: CAWTNWRGSEQFF; CDR3 DNA: TGTGCCTGGACAAACTGGCGGGGGTCGGAGCAGTTCTTC
clone size: .; J gene: TRBJ1-5; CDR3 length: 15; V gene: TRBV28; D gene: TRBD1; CDR3 protein: CASSVLTGGRQPQHF; CDR3 DNA: TGTGCCAGCAGTGTTCTCACAGGGGGCCGTCAGCCCCAGCATTTT
clone size: many; J gene: TRBJ1-1; CDR3 length: 16; V gene: TRBV7-6; D gene: TRBD1; CDR3 protein: CASSLADRGLNTEAFF; CDR3 DNA: TGTGCCAGCAGCTTAGCGGACAGGGGATTGAACACTGAAGCTTTCTTT
clone size: .; J gene: TRBJ2-7; CDR3 length: 13; V gene: TRBV6-6; D gene: TRBD2; CDR3 protein: CASGKGTSGEQYF; CDR3 DNA: TGTGCCAGCGGGAAGGGGACTAGCGGCGAGCAGTACTTC
clone size: medium-sized; J gene: TRBJ2-5; CDR3 length: 15; V gene: TRBV19; D gene: TRBD2; CDR3 protein: CASSPTSGTRETQYF; CDR3 DNA: TGTGCCAGTAGTCCGACTAGCGGGACGAGGGAGACCCAGTACTTC
clone size: .; J gene: TRBJ2-1; CDR3 length: 15; V gene: TRBV27; D gene: TRBD2; CDR3 protein: CASGILAGGAVEQFF; CDR3 DNA: TGTGCCAGCGGCATCCTAGCGGGAGGGGCGGTTGAGCAGTTCTTC
clone size: .; J gene: TRBJ2-1; CDR3 length: 14; V gene: TRBV19; D gene: TRBD2; CDR3 protein: CASRRTSGTNEQFF; CDR3 DNA: TGTGCCAGTAGACGGACTAGCGGGACCAATGAGCAGTTCTTC
clone size: medium-sized; J gene: TRBJ2-6; CDR3 length: 15; V gene: TRBV15; D gene: .; CDR3 protein: CATSRTLFEANVLTF; CDR3 DNA: TGTGCCACCAGCAGGACGTTATTTGAGGCCAACGTCCTGACTTTC
clone size: .; J gene: TRBJ2-3; CDR3 length: 15; V gene: TRBV19; D gene: TRBD1; CDR3 protein: CASSIAGTGTDTQYF; CDR3 DNA: TGTGCCAGTAGTATAGCCGGGACAGGCACAGATACGCAGTATTTT
clone size: few; J gene: TRBJ1-1; CDR3 length: 17; V gene: TRBV11-2; D gene: TRBD1; CDR3 protein: CASSLADRGRSGTEAFF; CDR3 DNA: TGTGCCAGCAGCTTAGCCGACAGGGGGAGGTCTGGCACTGAAGCTTTCTTT
clone size: few; J gene: TRBJ2-5; CDR3 length: 15; V gene: TRBV7-2; D gene: TRBD1; CDR3 protein: CASSSDRGRLETQYF; CDR3 DNA: TGTGCCAGCAGCAGCGACAGGGGGCGATTGGAGACCCAGTACTTC
clone size: .; J gene: TRBJ1-3; CDR3 length: 16; V gene: TRBV11-2; D gene: TRBD1; CDR3 protein: CASSGYRGRSGNTIYF; CDR3 DNA: TGTGCCAGCAGCGGCTACAGGGGGCGGTCTGGAAACACCATATATTTT
clone size: .; J gene: TRBJ2-1; CDR3 length: 14; V gene: TRBV11-1; D gene: TRBD1; CDR3 protein: CASISRQGINEQFF; CDR3 DNA: TGTGCCAGCATCTCCAGACAGGGGATCAATGAGCAGTTCTTC
clone size: medium-sized; J gene: TRBJ1-6; CDR3 length: 13; V gene: TRBV19; D gene: .; CDR3 protein: CASSLVGNSPLHF; CDR3 DNA: TGTGCCAGTAGTCTAGTTGGAAATTCACCCCTCCACTTT
clone size: .; J gene: TRBJ1-2; CDR3 length: 13; V gene: TRBV7-2; D gene: .; CDR3 protein: CASSLEGFWGYTF; CDR3 DNA: TGTGCCAGCAGCTTAGAGGGGTTCTGGGGCTACACCTTC
clone size: .; J gene: TRBJ2-1; CDR3 length: 14; V gene: TRBV19; D gene: TRBD2; CDR3 protein: CASSPTSGTGEQFF; CDR3 DNA: TGTGCCAGTAGTCCGACTAGCGGGACGGGTGAGCAGTTCTTC
clone size: .; J gene: TRBJ1-2; CDR3 length: 14; V gene: TRBV6-5; D gene: .; CDR3 protein: CASSRRRANYGYTF; CDR3 DNA: TGTGCCAGTTCCCGAAGGCGGGCAAACTATGGCTACACCTTC
clone size: medium-sized; J gene: TRBJ2-7; CDR3 length: 14; V gene: TRBV6-5; D gene: .; CDR3 protein: CASSQGLSLYEQYF; CDR3 DNA: TGTGCCAGCAGTCAGGGACTTAGCCTTTACGAGCAGTACTTC
clone size: few; J gene: TRBJ1-3; CDR3 length: 15; V gene: TRBV11-3; D gene: TRBD1; CDR3 protein: CASSQPDRDGNTIYF; CDR3 DNA: TGTGCCAGCAGCCAACCCGACAGGGACGGAAACACCATATATTTT
clone size: .; J gene: TRBJ2-5; CDR3 length: 19; V gene: TRBV19; D gene: TRBD2; CDR3 protein: CASSRGERMGLAGGGSQYF; CDR3 DNA: TGTGCCAGTAGTAGGGGGGAGCGGATGGGACTAGCGGGAGGAGGGTCCCAGTACTTC
clone size: .; J gene: TRBJ2-3; CDR3 length: 13; V gene: TRBV28; D gene: .; CDR3 protein: CASSMGGRDTQYF; CDR3 DNA: TGTGCCAGCAGTATGGGGGGTCGAGATACGCAGTATTTT
clone size: few; J gene: TRBJ2-7; CDR3 length: 14; V gene: TRBV11-3; D gene: .; CDR3 protein: CASKRDGNSYEQYF; CDR3 DNA: TGTGCCAGCAAGAGGGACGGTAACTCCTACGAGCAGTACTTC
clone size: medium-sized; J gene: TRBJ2-2; CDR3 length: 15; V gene: TRBV12-3/TRBV12-4; D gene: TRBD1; CDR3 protein: CASSSTGVPTGELFF; CDR3 DNA: TGTGCCAGCAGTTCAACAGGGGTCCCCACCGGGGAGCTGTTTTTT
clone size: .; J gene: TRBJ2-3; CDR3 length: 19; V gene: TRBV6-6; D gene: TRBD2; CDR3 protein: CASSELSGLAGDRTDTQYF; CDR3 DNA: TGTGCCAGCAGTGAACTATCGGGACTAGCGGGAGATAGGACAGATACGCAGTATTTT
clone size: large; J gene: TRBJ2-7; CDR3 length: 15; V gene: TRBV29-1; D gene: TRBD1; CDR3 protein: CSVEGGGTGSSEQYF; CDR3 DNA: TGCAGCGTCGAGGGGGGAGGGACAGGGTCCTCCGAGCAGTACTTC
clone size: many; J gene: TRBJ1-2; CDR3 length: 14; V gene: TRBV15; D gene: .; CDR3 protein: CATSEEGTSYGYTF; CDR3 DNA: TGTGCCACCAGCGAGGAGGGGACATCCTATGGCTACACCTTC
clone size: few; J gene: TRBJ2-2; CDR3 length: 17; V gene: TRBV28; D gene: TRBD2; CDR3 protein: CASSFLGLAEITGELFF; CDR3 DNA: TGTGCCAGCAGCTTTCTGGGACTAGCGGAGATCACCGGGGAGCTGTTTTTT
clone size: few; J gene: TRBJ1-1; CDR3 length: 14; V gene: TRBV7-9; D gene: .; CDR3 protein: CASSLDNRGSEAFF; CDR3 DNA: TGTGCCAGCAGCTTAGACAATCGGGGATCTGAAGCTTTCTTT
clone size: .; J gene: TRBJ2-2; CDR3 length: 19; V gene: TRBV5-1; D gene: TRBD1; CDR3 protein: CASSHTGTGGPLNTGELFF; CDR3 DNA: TGTGCCAGCAGCCATACCGGGACAGGGGGCCCCCTGAACACCGGGGAGCTGTTTTTT
clone size: medium-sized; J gene: TRBJ2-7; CDR3 length: 13; V gene: TRBV24-1; D gene: TRBD2; CDR3 protein: CATSGRSSYEQYF; CDR3 DNA: TGTGCCACCAGCGGGAGGAGCTCCTACGAGCAGTACTTC
clone size: medium-sized; J gene: TRBJ2-7; CDR3 length: 13; V gene: TRBV12-3/TRBV12-4; D gene: TRBD1; CDR3 protein: CASSYRGPYEQYF; CDR3 DNA: TGTGCCAGCAGCTACAGGGGACCCTACGAGCAGTACTTC
clone size: .; J gene: TRBJ1-2; CDR3 length: 13; V gene: TRBV29-1; D gene: TRBD1; CDR3 protein: CSVEGRGDYNYTF; CDR3 DNA: TGCAGCGTTGAGGGCAGGGGGGACTATAACTACACCTTC
clone size: medium-sized; J gene: TRBJ2-1; CDR3 length: 16; V gene: TRBV24-1; D gene: .; CDR3 protein: CATSDFRLSSYNEQFF; CDR3 DNA: TGTGCCACCAGTGATTTTCGGTTGAGCTCCTACAATGAGCAGTTCTTC
clone size: .; J gene: TRBJ2-3; CDR3 length: 17; V gene: TRBV7-2; D gene: TRBD1; CDR3 protein: CASSLRGAAGGADTQYF; CDR3 DNA: TGTGCCAGCAGCTTACGCGGTGCGGCAGGGGGTGCAGATACGCAGTATTTT
clone size: medium-sized; J gene: TRBJ1-2; CDR3 length: 16; V gene: TRBV30; D gene: TRBD1; CDR3 protein: CACLRDRVFTNYGYTF; CDR3 DNA: TGTGCCTGTCTCCGGGACAGGGTGTTCACAAACTATGGCTACACCTTC
clone size: medium-sized; J gene: TRBJ1-2; CDR3 length: 14; V gene: TRBV5-5; D gene: .; CDR3 protein: CASSLVDTTRGYTF; CDR3 DNA: TGTGCCAGCAGCTTGGTGGACACCACACGGGGCTACACCTTC
clone size: .; J gene: TRBJ2-1; CDR3 length: 15; V gene: TRBV4-3; D gene: TRBD2; CDR3 protein: CASSPGLETYNEQFF; CDR3 DNA: TGCGCCAGCAGCCCAGGACTAGAGACGTACAATGAGCAGTTCTTC
clone size: .; J gene: TRBJ1-1; CDR3 length: 15; V gene: TRBV11-3; D gene: TRBD1; CDR3 protein: CASSFRQGGWTEAFF; CDR3 DNA: TGTGCCAGCAGCTTCAGACAGGGGGGTTGGACTGAAGCTTTCTTT
clone size: few; J gene: TRBJ2-5; CDR3 length: 16; V gene: TRBV5-1; D gene: .; CDR3 protein: CASSFSPRGSWETQYF; CDR3 DNA: TGCGCCAGCAGCTTTTCGCCCCGGGGTAGCTGGGAGACCCAGTACTTC
clone size: few; J gene: TRBJ2-3; CDR3 length: 16; V gene: TRBV4-2; D gene: .; CDR3 protein: CASSQEGQGLWDTQYF; CDR3 DNA: TGTGCCAGCAGCCAAGAGGGTCAGGGTTTGTGGGATACGCAGTATTTT
clone size: medium-sized; J gene: TRBJ1-3; CDR3 length: 17; V gene: TRBV10-3; D gene: .; CDR3 protein: CAISGSSAGIGGNTIYF; CDR3 DNA: TGTGCCATCAGTGGATCTTCTGCTGGGATCGGCGGAAACACCATATATTTT
clone size: .; J gene: TRBJ1-2; CDR3 length: 13; V gene: TRBV7-9; D gene: .; CDR3 protein: CASSFREDYGYTF; CDR3 DNA: TGTGCCAGCAGCTTCAGGGAGGACTATGGCTACACCTTC
clone size: medium-sized; J gene: TRBJ2-3; CDR3 length: 15; V gene: TRBV19; D gene: TRBD1; CDR3 protein: CASSPGGAGGNTQYF; CDR3 DNA: TGTGCCAGTAGTCCAGGGGGCGCAGGGGGAAATACGCAGTATTTT
clone size: few; J gene: TRBJ2-5; CDR3 length: 17; V gene: TRBV9; D gene: TRBD2; CDR3 protein: CASSSRLAGGYQETQYF; CDR3 DNA: TGTGCCAGCAGCTCCAGACTAGCGGGAGGGTACCAAGAGACCCAGTACTTC
clone size: .; J gene: TRBJ2-3; CDR3 length: 20; V gene: TRBV11-3; D gene: TRBD1; CDR3 protein: CASSLFGGGQGAPSTDTQYF; CDR3 DNA: TGCGCCAGCAGCCTCTTTGGGGGGGGACAGGGGGCTCCCAGCACAGATACGCAGTATTTT
clone size: many; J gene: TRBJ1-1; CDR3 length: 14; V gene: TRBV27; D gene: .; CDR3 protein: CASSSLTPNTEAFF; CDR3 DNA: TGTGCCAGCAGTTCGCTCACGCCGAACACTGAAGCTTTCTTT
clone size: medium-sized; J gene: TRBJ2-3; CDR3 length: 13; V gene: TRBV18; D gene: .; CDR3 protein: CASSLKDGTQQYF; CDR3 DNA: TGTGCCAGCTCACTCAAGGATGGGACCCAGCAGTATTTT
clone size: medium-sized; J gene: TRBJ2-5; CDR3 length: 15; V gene: TRBV24-1; D gene: .; CDR3 protein: CATSDPRGGAETQYF; CDR3 DNA: TGTGCCACCAGTGATCCGCGTGGGGGAGCGGAGACCCAGTACTTC
clone size: many; J gene: TRBJ2-3; CDR3 length: 16; V gene: TRBV7-9; D gene: .; CDR3 protein: CASTPPDGGSADTQYF; CDR3 DNA: TGTGCCAGCACTCCTCCAGACGGGGGATCGGCAGATACGCAGTATTTT
clone size: .; J gene: TRBJ2-1; CDR3 length: 13; V gene: TRBV7-3; D gene: .; CDR3 protein: CASSLNTLAEQFF; CDR3 DNA: TGTGCCAGCAGCTTAAATACCCTAGCTGAGCAGTTCTTC
clone size: few; J gene: TRBJ2-2; CDR3 length: 12; V gene: TRBV5-1; D gene: .; CDR3 protein: CASSLEVGELFF; CDR3 DNA: TGCGCCAGCAGCTTGGAGGTCGGGGAGCTGTTTTTT
clone size: many; J gene: TRBJ1-2; CDR3 length: 14; V gene: TRBV6-6; D gene: .; CDR3 protein: CASSSKQGVYGYTF; CDR3 DNA: TGTGCCAGCAGTTCAAAACAGGGTGTGTATGGCTACACCTTC
clone size: .; J gene: TRBJ2-2; CDR3 length: 15; V gene: TRBV30; D gene: TRBD2; CDR3 protein: CAWSPRLAGTGELFF; CDR3 DNA: TGTGCCTGGAGTCCGAGACTAGCGGGCACCGGGGAGCTGTTTTTT